A single sample is the source of the 22 T cell receptor beta chains below, sequenced in a study of identical twins. TCRdb processed the 5' RACE reads anew with MiXCR; each CDR3 protein has one entry. Of approximately 550,000 distinct CDR3 sequences in the sample, about 20% were seen once. These same data were also listed under a study on yellow fever vaccine responses in identical twins.

The source material was CD4+ T cells sorted from blood. The receptors shown here come from a woman between 18 and 29 years old in good health.

DNA of the CDR3: TGTGCCAGCAGCGTAGCAAGTGTTACTAACTATGGCTACACCTTC. Its protein product is CASSVASVTNYGYTF. This chain uses TRBV9 with TRBJ1-2, with D uncertain. Looked up from germline, CDR1 is SGDLS and CDR2 is YYNGEE. The CDR3 sequence is 15 residues long. Trimming shortened V by 0 bases and J by 0 bases, and 9 bases separated the two germline ends.

A few counts support this clonotype. The rearrangement links TRBV27 to TRBJ1-3; maybe TRBD1 (5 bases). The CDR3 spans 15 residues. The V and J ends lost 6 bases and 0 bases respectively, with 12 bases between them. The germline CDR1 and CDR2 sequences are MNHEY and SMNVEV (reference sequence). The CDR3 region is CASRERQNSGNTIYF. CDR3 coding DNA: TGTGCCAGCAGAGAGAGACAGAACTCTGGAAACACCATATATTTT.

This clonotype was seen only a few times. The chain links TRBV20-1 to TRBJ1-1, with D tentatively TRBD1 (6 bases). There are 15 residues in the CDR3. V was clipped by 3 bases and J by 7 bases, with 21 bases between them. CDR1 is DFQATT and CDR2 is SNEGSKA in the germline V gene (reference sequence). The CDR3 spells CSARDPYRVGNEAFF. The CDR3, as DNA: TGCAGTGCTAGGGACCCTTACAGGGTTGGTAATGAAGCTTTCTTT.

J is TRBJ2-5 and V is TRBV11-2; possible D gene TRBD2, 5 bases. Trimming took 4 bases from V and 0 from J, leaving 18 bases between them. CDR1 is SGHAT and CDR2 is FQNNGV in the germline V gene. The CDR3 contains 17 residues. The CDR3 here is CASSWRLSKADQETQYF. The CDR3 bases are TGTGCCAGCAGCTGGAGGCTATCGAAGGCCGACCAAGAGACCCAGTACTTC.

This clonotype was detected a few times. The V and J genes are TRBV11-1 and TRBJ2-1, with 15 bases fitting TRBD2. The CDR3 length is 18 residues. Germline values: CDR1 SGHAT, CDR2 FQDESV (reference sequence). V lost 2 bases to trimming and J lost 1 base; unmatched junction nucleotides: 3. DNA for the CDR3: TGTGCCAGCAGCTTAATGGGACTAGCGGGAGGATCCTACAATGAGCAGTTCTTC. Amino acids: CASSLMGLAGGSYNEQFF.

This clonotype was recorded a few times. J is TRBJ2-2 and V is TRBV6-5, with D hard to call. This CDR3 is 12 amino acids long. Germline V lookup: CDR1 MNHEY, CDR2 SVGAGI. V was shortened by 2 bases and J by 8 bases, with 6 bases between the two germline ends. The CDR3 bases are TGTGCCAGCAGTTACCGGCCAGGGGAGCTGTTTTTT. It codes for CASSYRPGELFF.

The sample holds many counts of this clonotype. This sequence joins TRBV2 and TRBJ2-2; 7 bases align to TRBD2. V lost 6 bases to trimming and J lost 0 bases; unmatched junction nucleotides: 4. The CDR3 is 15 residues long. Per the germline V gene, CDR1 is SNHLY and CDR2 is FYNNEI. The CDR3 nucleotides are TGTGCCAGCAGGCTAGCGGAAGCGAACACCGGGGAGCTGTTTTTT. Amino acid sequence: CASRLAEANTGELFF.

Only a few counts were recorded for this clonotype. The genes are TRBV3-1 and TRBJ2-7; 12 positions agree with TRBD2. Unmatched junction bases numbered 6, after V lost 2 bases and J lost 13 bases. Germline CDR1 LGHDT, CDR2 YNNKEL (reference sequence). The CDR3 sequence is 13 residues long. CDR3 region: CASSQRGTSGSYV. The CDR3 coding sequence is TGTGCCAGCAGCCAACGCGGGACTAGCGGGTCTTACGTC.

The rearrangement joins TRBV10-3 to TRBJ2-7, with D perhaps TRBD2 (5 bases). The V and J ends lost 0 bases and 2 bases respectively, with 11 bases between them. The CDR3 length is 15 residues. The V gene's germline CDR1 is ENHRY and CDR2 SYGVKD. CDR3 residues: CAISESNVGTYEQYV. The CDR3 DNA reads as TGTGCCATCAGTGAGTCGAACGTCGGGACCTACGAGCAGTACGTC.

The chain carries TRBV2 and TRBJ2-3; tentative D call: TRBD2 (5 bases). Germline V gives CDR1 SNHLY, CDR2 FYNNEI. This CDR3 comprises 17 residues. The germline V and J ends were trimmed by 2 bases and 2 bases, with 17 bases remaining between them. The CDR3 loop reads CASSEYPASRFTDTQYF. DNA of the CDR3: TGTGCCAGCAGTGAATATCCGGCTAGCCGATTCACAGATACGCAGTATTTT.

The chain employs TRBV15 and TRBJ2-2, with a weak D call TRBD2 (6 bases). The CDR3 has 19 amino acids. From germline, CDR1 is LNHNV and CDR2 YYDKDF (reference sequence). The germline V and J ends were trimmed by 0 bases and 2 bases, with 19 bases remaining between them. This CDR3 reads CATSRDGGPSGGNTGELFF. Here the CDR3 DNA reads TGTGCCACCAGCAGAGATGGGGGACCGTCCGGGGGTAACACCGGGGAGCTGTTTTTT. Drawing the rest from reference TRBV15 and TRBJ2-2, the complete variable domain is DAMVIQNPRYQVTQFGKPVTLSCSQTLNHNVMYWYQQKSSQAPKLLFHYYDKDFNNEADTPDNFQSRRPNTSFCFLDIRSPGLGDTAMYLCATSRDGGPSGGNTGELFFGEGSRLTVL.

This clonotype has just a few counts. The chain links TRBV5-1 to TRBJ2-1; 8 nucleotides agree with TRBD1. Trimming took 6 bases from V and 2 from J; bases not matched to a gene: 7. This CDR3 spans 15 amino acids. Germline values: CDR1 SGHRS, CDR2 YFSETQ. For the CDR3, the DNA is TGCGCCAGCACCCGTGGACAGGGTACCTACAATGAGCAGTTCTTC. Protein product: CASTRGQGTYNEQFF.

This clonotype has a handful of counts. The rearrangement joins TRBV7-9 to TRBJ1-1; D remains unclear. There are 14 residues in the CDR3. The V gene's germline CDR1 is SEHNR and CDR2 FQNEAQ (reference sequence). V lost 1 base and J lost 4, with 10 bases in between. CDR3 nucleotides: TGTGCCAGCAGCTTAGTAGGTCATGGCACTGAAGCTTTCTTT. It translates to CASSLVGHGTEAFF.

The chain employs TRBV11-2 and TRBJ2-1, with 8 nucleotides matching TRBD1. Looked up from germline, CDR1 is SGHAT and CDR2 is FQNNGV. With 5 bases clipped from V and 5 bases from J, the junction kept 8 bases outside the gene matches. The CDR3 length is 15 residues. The CDR3 bases are TGTGCCAGCAGCCGAATGGGACAGGTCAACAATGAGCAGTTCTTC. Translation: CASSRMGQVNNEQFF.

This clonotype was seen a handful of times. The V call is TRBV20-1, the J call TRBJ2-1; TRBD2 agrees at 8 bases. This CDR3 region has 16 residues. Germline lookup yields CDR1 DFQATT and CDR2 SNEGSKA (reference sequence). V lost 6 bases, J lost 0 bases, and 10 bases stayed unmatched. The CDR3 here is CSADPQGLASYNEQFF. CDR3 DNA sequence: TGCAGTGCCGACCCCCAAGGACTAGCCTCCTACAATGAGCAGTTCTTC.

This clonotype was seen a few times. DNA of the CDR3: TGTGCCACCAGCAGAGAAACAGGGGGCTACGAGCAGTACTTC. Its translation: CATSRETGGYEQYF. The V call is TRBV15, the J call TRBJ2-7; 8 bases match TRBD1. J lost 3 bases, V lost 0 bases, and 1 base had no gene match. Germline V gene sequence: CDR1 LNHNV, CDR2 YYDKDF (reference sequence). This CDR3 has 14 amino acids.

The V gene is TRBV3-1, the J gene TRBJ2-3; TRBD2 matches 8 bases. Looked up from germline, CDR1 is LGHDT and CDR2 is YNNKEL (reference sequence). This CDR3 region has 16 residues. J lost 1 base, V lost 2 bases, and 5 bases had no gene match. This CDR3 is CASSQIQTSGTDTQYF. CDR3 sequence (DNA): TGTGCCAGCAGCCAAATTCAGACTAGCGGCACAGATACGCAGTATTTT.

The chain recombines TRBV24-1 with TRBJ2-2; possibly TRBD1 for D (6 bases). This CDR3 has 17 amino acids. Germline V gene data show CDR1 as KGHDR and CDR2 as SFDVKD. V was pared by 2 bases and J by 5 bases, with 17 bases between. The CDR3 sequence: CATSDSPGRGQTGELFF. CDR3 bases: TGTGCCACCAGTGATTCCCCCGGCAGGGGACAAACCGGGGAGCTGTTTTTT.

This clonotype occurred a few times. The chain recombines TRBV28 with TRBJ2-1; unclear D gene. Trimming stripped 2 bases from V and 1 base from J, with 15 bases between. CDR3 length: 17 amino acids. CDR1 MDHEN and CDR2 SYDVKM come from the germline V gene. The CDR3 DNA reads as TGTGCCAGCAGTTTACCCATAGTTCCTCGGTCCTACAATGAGCAGTTCTTC. Translating it yields CASSLPIVPRSYNEQFF.

The sample holds many counts of this clonotype. The chain links TRBV10-3 to TRBJ2-1; TRBD2 matches 8 bases. CDR3 size: 14 residues. The V segment lost 4 bases and the J segment 5 bases; nucleotides outside the gene matches: 4. The germline gives CDR1 ENHRY, CDR2 SYGVKD. The CDR3 loop reads CAISGTSGNNEQFF. The CDR3, as DNA: TGTGCCATCAGTGGAACTAGCGGTAACAATGAGCAGTTCTTC.

This clonotype was detected a few times. The V and J genes are TRBV29-1 and TRBJ1-1; TRBD1 matches at 7 bases. Germline V gene lookup returns CDR1 SQVTM and CDR2 ANQGSEA. The CDR3 has 13 residues. The ends lost 7 bases at V and 2 bases at J; junction bases unmatched: 7. CDR3 in amino acids: CSGRQGGNTEAFF. The CDR3 nucleotides read TGCAGCGGACGTCAGGGGGGTAACACTGAAGCTTTCTTT.

The DNA of the CDR3 is TGTGCCAGCAGCCAAGAAAATCTAGCGAAAGGGATAGCGTCCTACAATGAGCAGTTCTTC. Residues: CASSQENLAKGIASYNEQFF. The chain has TRBV14 and TRBJ2-1; perhaps TRBD2 as D (6 bases). The germline gives CDR1 SGHDN, CDR2 FVKESK. The V end lost 0 bases, the J end lost 1 base, and 22 bases lay between the germline ends. The CDR3 runs 20 residues.